This TCR beta chain was sequenced during a study of regulatory T cells in long-lasting Graves disease. iRepertoire HTBI primers and Arm-PCR of CDR3 regions built TCR beta libraries. TCRdb reprocessed the multiplex PCR reads via MiXCR and lists one record per CDR3 protein. The sample has 350,000 to 550,000 distinct CDR3 sequences; approximately 16% are singletons. The time point here: newly diagnosed GD, antithyroid drugs for less than 3 months. Extracted PBMC RNA gave rise to the TCR library. J gave up 2 bases and V 3 bases, and 9 bases lay outside the gene matches. Germline V gene data show CDR1 as MNHEY and CDR2 as SVGAGI. This CDR3 comprises 18 residues. The same data also contributed to another study, on T cells in Graves' hyperthyroidism and ophthalmopathy.

The TCR was taken from a woman between 18 and 30 years old with Graves disease. The specimen comprised peripheral blood mononuclear cells (PBMCs), sampled at new diagnosis, from a patient treated with antithyroid drugs. This rearrangement joins TRBV6-5 to TRBJ2-6, with 8 bases aligning to TRBD1. This CDR3 reads CASSYKVAGGAGANVLTF. The DNA of the CDR3 is TGTGCCAGCAGTTATAAGGTCGCAGGGGGCGCTGGGGCCAACGTCCTGACTTTC.